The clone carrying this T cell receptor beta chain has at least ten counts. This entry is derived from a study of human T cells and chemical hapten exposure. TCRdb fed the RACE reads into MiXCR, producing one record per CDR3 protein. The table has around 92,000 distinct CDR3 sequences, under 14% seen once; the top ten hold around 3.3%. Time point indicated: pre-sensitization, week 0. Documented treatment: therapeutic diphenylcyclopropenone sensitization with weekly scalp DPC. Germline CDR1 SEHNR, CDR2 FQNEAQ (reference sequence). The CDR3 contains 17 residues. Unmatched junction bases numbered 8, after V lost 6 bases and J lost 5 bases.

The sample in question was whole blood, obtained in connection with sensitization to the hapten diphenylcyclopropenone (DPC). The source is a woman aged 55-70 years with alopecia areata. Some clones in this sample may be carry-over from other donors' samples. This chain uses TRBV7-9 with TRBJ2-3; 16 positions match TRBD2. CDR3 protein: CASRRGTSGGVGDTQYF. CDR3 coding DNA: TGTGCCAGCAGAAGAGGGACTAGCGGGGGGGTCGGAGATACGCAGTATTTT.